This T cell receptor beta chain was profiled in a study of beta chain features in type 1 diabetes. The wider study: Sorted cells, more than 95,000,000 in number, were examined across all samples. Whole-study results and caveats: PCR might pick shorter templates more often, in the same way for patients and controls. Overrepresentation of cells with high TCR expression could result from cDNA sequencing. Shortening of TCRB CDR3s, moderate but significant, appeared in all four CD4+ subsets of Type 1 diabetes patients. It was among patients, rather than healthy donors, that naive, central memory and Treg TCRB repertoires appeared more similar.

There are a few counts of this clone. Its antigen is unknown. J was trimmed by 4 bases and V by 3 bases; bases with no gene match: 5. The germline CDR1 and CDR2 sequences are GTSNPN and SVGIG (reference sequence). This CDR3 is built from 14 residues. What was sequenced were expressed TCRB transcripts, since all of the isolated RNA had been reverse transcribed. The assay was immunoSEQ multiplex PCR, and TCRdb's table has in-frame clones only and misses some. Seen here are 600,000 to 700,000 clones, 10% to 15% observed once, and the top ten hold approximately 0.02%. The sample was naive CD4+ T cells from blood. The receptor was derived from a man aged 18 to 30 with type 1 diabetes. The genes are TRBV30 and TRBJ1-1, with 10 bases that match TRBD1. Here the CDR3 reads CAWRGQGLGTEAFF. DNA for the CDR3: TGTGCCTGGAGGGGACAGGGGTTGGGCACTGAAGCTTTCTTT.